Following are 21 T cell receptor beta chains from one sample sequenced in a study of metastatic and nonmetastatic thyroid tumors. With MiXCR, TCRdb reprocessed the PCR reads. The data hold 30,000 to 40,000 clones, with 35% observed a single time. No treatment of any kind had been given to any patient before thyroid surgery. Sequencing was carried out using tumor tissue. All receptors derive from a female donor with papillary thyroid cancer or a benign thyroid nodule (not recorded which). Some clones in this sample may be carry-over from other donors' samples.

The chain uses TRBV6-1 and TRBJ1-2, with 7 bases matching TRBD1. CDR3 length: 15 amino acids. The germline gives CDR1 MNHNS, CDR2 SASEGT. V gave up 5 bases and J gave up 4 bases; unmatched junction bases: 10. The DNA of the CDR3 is TGTGCCAGCAGTTCACCGGGACAGCCGCTCTATGGCTACACCTTC. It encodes CASSSPGQPLYGYTF.

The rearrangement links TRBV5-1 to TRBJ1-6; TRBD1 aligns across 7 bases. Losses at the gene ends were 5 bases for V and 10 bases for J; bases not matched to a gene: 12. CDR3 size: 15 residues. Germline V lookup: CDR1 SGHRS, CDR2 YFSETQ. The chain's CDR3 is CASRVFAGGYSPLHF. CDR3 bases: TGCGCCAGCAGAGTTTTCGCAGGGGGTTACTCACCCCTCCACTTT.

In DNA form, the CDR3 reads TGTGCCAGCAGTTACGCGACTAGCGGGACGTCTGGCGAGCAGTACTTC. Translated, it gives CASSYATSGTSGEQYF. This chain joins TRBV6-5 and TRBJ2-7; 11 bases align to TRBD2. This CDR3 region has 16 residues. V shed 2 bases, J shed 6 bases, and the junction held 9 bases outside the gene matches. Germline V gene lookup returns CDR1 MNHEY and CDR2 SVGAGI.

The CDR3 nucleotides read TGTGCCAGCTCCGTCCGTTCCCGACTAGCGGGAGGACCAACAGATACGCAGTATTTT. Translated: CASSVRSRLAGGPTDTQYF. This sequence joins TRBV27 and TRBJ2-3, with TRBD2 matching 13 bases. The V gene end was trimmed by 8 bases and the J gene end by 3 bases; junction bases not matched to a gene: 17. The CDR3 length is 19 residues. The germline V gene encodes CDR1 MNHEY and CDR2 SMNVEV (reference sequence).

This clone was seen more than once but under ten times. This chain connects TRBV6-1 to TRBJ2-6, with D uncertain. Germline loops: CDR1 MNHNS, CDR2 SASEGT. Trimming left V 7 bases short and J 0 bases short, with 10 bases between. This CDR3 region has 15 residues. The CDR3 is CASNVLSSGANVLTF. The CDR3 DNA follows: TGTGCCAGCAACGTTCTGTCCTCTGGGGCCAACGTCCTGACTTTC.

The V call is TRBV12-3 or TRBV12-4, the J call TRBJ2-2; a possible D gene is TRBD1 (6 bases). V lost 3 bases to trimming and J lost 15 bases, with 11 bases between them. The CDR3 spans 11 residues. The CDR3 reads CASSFNRAVFF. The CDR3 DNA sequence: TGTGCCAGCAGTTTCAACAGGGCGGTGTTTTTT.

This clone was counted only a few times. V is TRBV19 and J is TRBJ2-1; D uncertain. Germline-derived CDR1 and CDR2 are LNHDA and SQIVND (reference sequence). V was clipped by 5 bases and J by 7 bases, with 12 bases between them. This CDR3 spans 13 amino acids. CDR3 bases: TGTGCCAGTAGTCCCTCGACTCTTAATGAGCAGTTCTTC. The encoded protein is CASSPSTLNEQFF.

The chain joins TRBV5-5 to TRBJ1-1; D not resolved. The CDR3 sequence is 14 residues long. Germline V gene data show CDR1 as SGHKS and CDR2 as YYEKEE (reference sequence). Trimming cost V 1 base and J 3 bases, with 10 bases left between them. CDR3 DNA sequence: TGTGCCAGCAGCTTGACCCCCCGTGACACTGAAGCTTTCTTT. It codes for CASSLTPRDTEAFF.

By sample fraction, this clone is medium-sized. The CDR3: CASSLGSYEQYF. The DNA for the CDR3 is TGTGCCAGCAGTCTAGGGTCCTACGAGCAGTACTTC. The chain recombines TRBV28 with TRBJ2-7; D is ambiguous. Germline lookup yields CDR1 MDHEN and CDR2 SYDVKM. Trimming took 5 bases from V and 1 from J, leaving 6 bases between them. The CDR3 has 12 residues.

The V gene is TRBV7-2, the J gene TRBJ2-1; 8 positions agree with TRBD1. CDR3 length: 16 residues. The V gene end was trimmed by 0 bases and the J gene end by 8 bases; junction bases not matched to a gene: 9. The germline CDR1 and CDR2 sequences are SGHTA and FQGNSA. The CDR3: CASSLARWQGAHEQFF. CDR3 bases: TGTGCCAGCAGCTTAGCGCGGTGGCAGGGGGCCCATGAGCAGTTCTTC.

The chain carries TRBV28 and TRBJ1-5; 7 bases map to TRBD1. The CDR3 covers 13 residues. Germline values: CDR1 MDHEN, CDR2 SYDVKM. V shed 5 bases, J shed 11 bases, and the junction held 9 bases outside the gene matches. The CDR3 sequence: CASSKMTGKAQHF. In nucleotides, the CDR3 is TGTGCCAGCAGTAAAATGACAGGGAAAGCCCAGCATTTT.

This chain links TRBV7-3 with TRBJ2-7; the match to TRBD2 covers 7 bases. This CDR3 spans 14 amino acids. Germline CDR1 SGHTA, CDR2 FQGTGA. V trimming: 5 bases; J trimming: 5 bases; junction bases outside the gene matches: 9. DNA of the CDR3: TGTGCCAGCAGCCTAAGCGGGACCAGGGACGAGCAGTACTTC. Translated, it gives CASSLSGTRDEQYF.

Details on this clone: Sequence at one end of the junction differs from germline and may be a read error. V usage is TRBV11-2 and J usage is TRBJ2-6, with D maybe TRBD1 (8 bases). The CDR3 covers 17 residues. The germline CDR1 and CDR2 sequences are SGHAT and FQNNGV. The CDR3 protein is CASSTGGGTSWANVLTF. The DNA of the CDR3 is TGTGCCAGCAGCACAGGGGGGGGTACCTCTTGGGCCAACGTCCTGACTTTC. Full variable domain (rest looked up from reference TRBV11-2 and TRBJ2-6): EAGVAQSPRYKIIEKRQSVAFWCNPISGHATLYWYQQILGQGPKLLIQFQNNGVVDDSQLPKDRFSAERLKGVDSTLKIQPAKLEDSAVYLCASSTGGGTSWANVLTFGAGSRLTVL.

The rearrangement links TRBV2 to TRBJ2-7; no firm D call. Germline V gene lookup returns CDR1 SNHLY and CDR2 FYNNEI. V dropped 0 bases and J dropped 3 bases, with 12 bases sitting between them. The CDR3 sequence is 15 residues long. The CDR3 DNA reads TGTGCCAGCAGTGAAGCGGTAGGGCAGGTCTACGAGCAGTACTTC. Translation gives CASSEAVGQVYEQYF.

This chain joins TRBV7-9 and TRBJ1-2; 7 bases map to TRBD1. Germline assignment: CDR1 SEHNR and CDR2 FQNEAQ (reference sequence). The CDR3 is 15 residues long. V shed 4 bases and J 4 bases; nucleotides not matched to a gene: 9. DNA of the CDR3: TGTGCCAGCAGCTCAGAACAGGGGCGTCTCTATGGCTACACCTTC. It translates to CASSSEQGRLYGYTF.

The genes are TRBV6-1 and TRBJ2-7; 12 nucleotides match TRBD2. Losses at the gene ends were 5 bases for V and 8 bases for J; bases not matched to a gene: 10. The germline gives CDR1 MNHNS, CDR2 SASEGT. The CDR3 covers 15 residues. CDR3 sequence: CASSWTSGTQLQQYF. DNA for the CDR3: TGTGCCAGCAGTTGGACTAGCGGGACCCAACTGCAGCAGTACTTC.

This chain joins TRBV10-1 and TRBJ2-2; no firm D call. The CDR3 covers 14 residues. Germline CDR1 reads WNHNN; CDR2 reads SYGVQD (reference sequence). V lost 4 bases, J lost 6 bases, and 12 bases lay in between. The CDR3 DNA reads TGCGCCAGCAGTGCGCTGACACGCCCCGGGGAGCTGTTTTTT. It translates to CASSALTRPGELFF.

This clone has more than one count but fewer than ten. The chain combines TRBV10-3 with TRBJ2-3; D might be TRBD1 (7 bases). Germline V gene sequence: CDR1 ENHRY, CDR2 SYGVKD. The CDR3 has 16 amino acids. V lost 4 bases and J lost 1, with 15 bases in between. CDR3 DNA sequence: TGTGCCATCAGTGCCTCAGGGGGGCTGGGCACAGATACGCAGTATTTT. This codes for CAISASGGLGTDTQYF.

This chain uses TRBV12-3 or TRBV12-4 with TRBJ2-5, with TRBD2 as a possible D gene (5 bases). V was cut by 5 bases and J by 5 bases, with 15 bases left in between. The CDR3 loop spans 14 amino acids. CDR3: CASSPGPGWETQYF. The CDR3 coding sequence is TGTGCCAGCAGTCCCGGACCGGGGTGGGAGACCCAGTACTTC.

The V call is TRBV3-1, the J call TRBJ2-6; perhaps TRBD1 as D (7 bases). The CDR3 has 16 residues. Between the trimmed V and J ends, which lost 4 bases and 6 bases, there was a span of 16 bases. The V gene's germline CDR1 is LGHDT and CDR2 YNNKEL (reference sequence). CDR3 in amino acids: CASSPNRGGEANVLTF. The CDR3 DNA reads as TGTGCCAGCAGCCCCAACAGGGGCGGGGAGGCCAACGTCCTGACTTTC. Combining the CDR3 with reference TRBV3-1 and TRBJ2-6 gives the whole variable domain DTAVSQTPKYLVTQMGNDKSIKCEQNLGHDTMYWYKQDSKKFLKIMFSYNNKELIINETVPNRFSPKSPDKAHLNLHINSLELGDSAVYFCASSPNRGGEANVLTFGAGSRLTVL.

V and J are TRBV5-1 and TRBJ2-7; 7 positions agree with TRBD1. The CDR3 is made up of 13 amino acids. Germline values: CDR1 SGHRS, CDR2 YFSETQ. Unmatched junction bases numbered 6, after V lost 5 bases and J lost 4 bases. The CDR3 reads CASSGQGVYEQYF. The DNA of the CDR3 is TGCGCCAGCAGTGGGCAGGGGGTTTACGAGCAGTACTTC. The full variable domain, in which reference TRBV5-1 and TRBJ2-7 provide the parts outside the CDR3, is KAGVTQTPRYLIKTRGQQVTLSCSPISGHRSVSWYQQTPGQGLQFLFEYFSETQRNKGNFPGRFSGRQFSNSRSEMNVSTLELGDSALYLCASSGQGVYEQYFGPGTRLTVT.